This T cell receptor (beta chain) emerged from a study of CD8 T cells in acute hepatitis C reinfection. Overall study findings and caveats: All groups preferentially used TRBV04 and TRBV06, which was not due to overrepresentation in the naive pool. No group differed significantly in the high NS3-1073 repertoire diversity.

The germline gives CDR1 PRHDT, CDR2 FYEKMQ (reference sequence). The CDR3 is 17 residues long. The V gene lost 5 bases and the J gene lost 8 bases, with 25 bases spanning the gap. Repertoires were generated with immunoSEQ multiplex PCR, while TCRdb's copy carries only in-frame clones and drops some. This sample has around 36,000 clones; 80% to 90% occur once, and the top ten carry approximately 11%. Time point noted: naive CD8 control sorted from an acute-time-point sample. This clone has a single count. What it binds is not known. Sequenced: naive CD8+ T cells from PBMCs. The sequence derives from a woman aged 18-29 years who spontaneously cleared hepatitis C infection. The chain is built from TRBV13 and TRBJ2-1; perhaps TRBD2 as D (5 bases). Written as DNA, the CDR3 is TGTGCCAGCAGCCCTAGTGTATCGGGGATCGAGCTGCATGAGCAGTTCTTC. Translation gives CASSPSVSGIELHEQFF. The full variable domain, in which reference TRBV13 and TRBJ2-1 provide the parts outside the CDR3, is AAGVIQSPRHLIKEKRETATLKCYPIPRHDTVYWYQQGPGQDPQFLISFYEKMQSDKGSIPDRFSAQQFSDYHSELNMSSLELGDSALYFCASSPSVSGIELHEQFFGPGTRLTVL.